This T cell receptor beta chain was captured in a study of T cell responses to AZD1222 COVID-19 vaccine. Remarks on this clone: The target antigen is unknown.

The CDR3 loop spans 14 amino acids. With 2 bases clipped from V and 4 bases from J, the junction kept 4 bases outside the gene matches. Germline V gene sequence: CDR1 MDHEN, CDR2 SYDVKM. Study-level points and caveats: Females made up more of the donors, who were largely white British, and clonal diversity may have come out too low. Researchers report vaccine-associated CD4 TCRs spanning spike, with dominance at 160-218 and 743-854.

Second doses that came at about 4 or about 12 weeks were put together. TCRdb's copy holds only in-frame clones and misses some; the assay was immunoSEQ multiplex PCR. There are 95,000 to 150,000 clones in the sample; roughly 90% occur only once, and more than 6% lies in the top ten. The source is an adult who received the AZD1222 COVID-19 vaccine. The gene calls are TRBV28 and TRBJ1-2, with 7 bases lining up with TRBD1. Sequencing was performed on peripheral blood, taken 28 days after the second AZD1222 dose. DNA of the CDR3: TGTGCCAGCAGTTTAGTGACAGGGAGCTATGGCTACACCTTC. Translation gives CASSLVTGSYGYTF.